These T cell receptor beta chains were read from a single sample in a study of PD-L1 blockade in urothelial cancer. Clones were read by immunoSEQ multiplex PCR, and TCRdb kept only the in-frame ones, dropping some. The data contain roughly 50,000 clones, 70% to 90% of them singletons. The material sequenced was PBMCs, taken around atezolizumab (anti-PD-L1) treatment. Receptors originate from a man in his 60s with urothelial cancer. CDR3s include the opening cysteine and the closing phenylalanine or tryptophan.

V: TRBV28; CDR3: CASSPLSPAIYGYTF
V: TRBV19; CDR3: CASSIDGQPQHF
V: TRBV2; CDR3: CASSDGGGADTIYF
V: TRBV7-9; CDR3: CASSFQGGNYEQYF
V: TRBV2; CDR3: CASRDTNTEAFF
V: TRBV4-1; CDR3: CASSQDLSGRNTGELFF
V: TRBV2; CDR3: CASTNVRQGPLYEAFF
V: TRBV4-1; CDR3: CASSQTRDSGAAQYF
V: TRBV29-1; CDR3: CSVEGRRGGRADTQYF
V: TRBV5-5; CDR3: CASSEPQGATTGELFF
V: TRBV10-3; CDR3: CAISDRDTGEETQYF
V: TRBV11-2; CDR3: CASSLELRGGDIQYF
V: TRBV5-1; CDR3: CASSLGPDREGYTF
V: TRBV5-6; CDR3: CASSLVQGVGGYTF
V: TRBV19; CDR3: CASRGLASGNEQFF
V: TRBV9; CDR3: CASSPGGVGVAEAFF
V: TRBV6-5; CDR3: CASSYQALLGYTF
V: TRBV4-3; CDR3: CASSQDSASGSTDTQYF
V: TRBV28; CDR3: CASRDYTATNEKLFF
V: TRBV15; CDR3: CATSRGTASSYEQYF
V: TRBV30; CDR3: CAWRTSGGNIQYF
V: TRBV4-1; CDR3: CASSLQGTNEKLFF
V: TRBV19; CDR3: CASSIGGGSNQPQHF
V: TRBV7-8; CDR3: CASSFRDRAYYGYTF
V: TRBV11-1; CDR3: CASSPGTGTYF
V: TRBV4-2; CDR3: CASSQDFPGANEKLFF
V: TRBV5-5; CDR3: CASSLTDRSNTEAFF
V: TRBV11-1; CDR3: CASSFGGAQETQYF
V: TRBV11-1; CDR3: CASSLRGGDSPLHF
V: TRBV5-1; CDR3: CASSSGTESYNEQFF
V: TRBV25-1; CDR3: CASSEWTGASNYGYTF
V: TRBV6-1; CDR3: CASSRDRVTQPQHF
V: TRBV18; CDR3: CASSGDRGRFNEQFF
V: TRBV29-1; CDR3: CSVERGSGSYEQYF
V: TRBV28; CDR3: CASRWTTGNIQYF
V: TRBV5-6; CDR3: CASSSVGTDTQYF